The entry below describes one T cell receptor beta chain. CDR1 is GTSNPN, CDR2 SVGIG, per germline (reference sequence). V was shortened by 2 bases and J by 6 bases, with 7 bases between the two germline ends. This CDR3 is 11 amino acids long. Reasons for excluding patients were uncontrolled infection, other autoimmune disease, pregnancy or lactation. The sample is drawn from a study of T cells in Graves' hyperthyroidism and ophthalmopathy. The CDR3 regions of TCR beta were amplified from RNA transcripts. During a first-round RT-PCR of the TCR CDR3, the HTBI primer set was used. TCRdb recomputed calls from the multiplex PCR reads with MiXCR, one row per CDR3 protein. The data hold about 640,000 distinct CDR3 sequences, with less than 45% observed a single time.

Sequencing was carried out using peripheral blood or thyroid tissue (not recorded which). This TCR came from an adult man with Graves' disease, either hyperthyroidism or ophthalmopathy (not recorded which). The genes are TRBV30 and TRBJ1-2; tentatively, D is TRBD1 (6 bases). The CDR3 coding sequence is TGTGCCTGGAGTCAGGGGAATGGCTACACCTTC. It specifies CAWSQGNGYTF. The whole variable domain, filled in from reference TRBV30 and TRBJ1-2, reads SQTIHQWPATLVQPVGSPLSLECTVEGTSNPNLYWYRQAAGRGLQLLFYSVGIGQISSEVPQNLSASRPQDRQFILSSKKLLLSDSGFYLCAWSQGNGYTFGSGTRLTVV.